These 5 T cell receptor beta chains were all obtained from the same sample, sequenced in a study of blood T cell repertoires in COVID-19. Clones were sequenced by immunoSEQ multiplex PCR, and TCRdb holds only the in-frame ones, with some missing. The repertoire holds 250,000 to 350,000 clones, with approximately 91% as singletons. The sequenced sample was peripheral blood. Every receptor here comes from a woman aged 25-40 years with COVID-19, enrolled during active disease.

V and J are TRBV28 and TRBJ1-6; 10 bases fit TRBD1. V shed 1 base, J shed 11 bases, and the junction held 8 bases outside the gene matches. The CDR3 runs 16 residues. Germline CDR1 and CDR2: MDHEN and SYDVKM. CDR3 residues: CASSLSQGQGIPPLHF. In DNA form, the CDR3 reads TGTGCCAGCAGTTTATCCCAGGGACAGGGGATTCCACCCCTCCACTTT.

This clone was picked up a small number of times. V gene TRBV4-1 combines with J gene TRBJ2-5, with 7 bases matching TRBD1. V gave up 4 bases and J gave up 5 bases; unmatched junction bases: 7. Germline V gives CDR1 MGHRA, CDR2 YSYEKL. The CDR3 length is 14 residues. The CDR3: CASSPKTGWETQYF. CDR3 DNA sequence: TGCGCCAGCAGCCCTAAGACAGGGTGGGAGACCCAGTACTTC.

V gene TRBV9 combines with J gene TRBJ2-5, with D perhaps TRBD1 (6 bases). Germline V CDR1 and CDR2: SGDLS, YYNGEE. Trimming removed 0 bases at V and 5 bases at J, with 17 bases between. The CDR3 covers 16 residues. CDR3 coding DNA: TGTGCCAGCAGCGTAGATCTGGGGGCGCCCCGGGAGACCCAGTACTTC. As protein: CASSVDLGAPRETQYF.

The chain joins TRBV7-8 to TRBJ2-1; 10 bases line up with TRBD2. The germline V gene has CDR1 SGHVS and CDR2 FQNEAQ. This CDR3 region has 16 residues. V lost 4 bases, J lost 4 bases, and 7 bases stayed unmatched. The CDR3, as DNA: TGTGCCAGCAGCTCCCATACTAGCGGGGTTTACAATGAGCAGTTCTTC. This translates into CASSSHTSGVYNEQFF.

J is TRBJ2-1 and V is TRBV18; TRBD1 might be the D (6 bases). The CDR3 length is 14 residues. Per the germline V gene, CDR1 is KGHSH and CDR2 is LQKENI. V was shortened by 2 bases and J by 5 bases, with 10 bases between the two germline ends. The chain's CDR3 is CASSPSYRDNEQFF. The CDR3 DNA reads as TGTGCCAGCTCACCATCTTACAGGGACAATGAGCAGTTCTTC.